The 26 T cell receptor beta chains reported below all come from one sample, sequenced in a study of T cells in women clearing cervical HPV infection. Method: immunoSEQ multiplex PCR; TCRdb's copy keeps in-frame clones and lacks some. The sample data list around 20,000 clones. Sequencing used blood buffy coat. Every receptor here comes from a woman between 18 and 70 years old with a cervical HPV16 infection that either progressed to CIN3+ or cleared (not recorded which).

In the case of this clone: The CDR3 is cut off 3 residues early in the read; its end comes from the germline J gene. This chain links TRBV7-9 with TRBJ2-1; 8 bases are a match to TRBD2. CDR1 is SEHNR and CDR2 is FQNEAQ in the germline V gene (reference sequence). The CDR3 extends over 15 amino acids. V gave up 7 bases and J gave up 7 bases; unmatched junction bases: 12. The part of the CDR3 DNA that was read is TGTGCCAGCAACCTAGGGACTAGAGACTCAAATGAG. It specifies CASNLGTRDSNE. The entire CDR3 sequence reads CASNLGTRDSNEQFF.

In the case of this clone: Coverage ceases 3 residues before the CDR3 finishes, and the germline J gene fills in the end. This chain joins TRBV6-2 or TRBV6-3 and TRBJ1-5; D unclear. Germline V gene lookup returns CDR1 MNHEY and CDR2 SVGEGT. This CDR3 spans 15 amino acids. Trimming removed 7 bases at V and 2 bases at J, with 15 bases between. Here the CDR3 reads CASTARRRGNQPQHF. The sequenced CDR3 bases are TGTGCCAGCACCGCCCGCCGGAGGGGCAATCAGCCC.

The sequenced part of the CDR3 DNA is TGCAGTGCTGACCCAAGCGGGAGCTACGAG. Translating it yields CSADPSGSYE. The complete CDR3 reads CSADPSGSYEQYF. V gene TRBV20-1 combines with J gene TRBJ2-7; TRBD2 agrees at 8 bases. The CDR3 goes on 3 residues after the read ends, and that part is filled in from the germline J gene. With V trimmed by 5 bases and J by 3 bases, 6 bases remained unmatched. Per the germline V gene, CDR1 is DFQATT and CDR2 is SNEGSKA (reference sequence). The CDR3 consists of 13 residues.

Turning to this clone: The CDR3 end lies 3 residues beyond the end of the read and is filled in from the germline J gene. The chain joins TRBV20-1 to TRBJ2-7; TRBD2 aligns across 11 bases. V shed 7 bases and J 6 bases; nucleotides not matched to a gene: 11. Germline loops: CDR1 DFQATT, CDR2 SNEGSKA (reference sequence). The CDR3 length is 14 residues. The CDR3 sequence: CSGGGSGRAFEQYF. The CDR3 DNA, read in part, is TGCAGTGGCGGGGGTAGCGGGAGGGCCTTCGAG.

As for this clone: The sequenced fragment ends 3 residues before the CDR3 boundary, so the rest is inferred from the germline J gene. The rearrangement joins TRBV7-6 to TRBJ1-2, with D possibly being TRBD1 (6 bases). CDR3 length: 17 amino acids. Germline V gene lookup returns CDR1 SGHVS and CDR2 FNYEAQ. V was cut by 5 bases and J by 6 bases, with 25 bases left in between. The sequenced CDR3 bases are TGTGCCAGCAGCCTTTGGGGGCGCGAACACCTGAGTGATGGC. Encoded protein: CASSLWGREHLSDG. The full CDR3 protein is CASSLWGREHLSDGYTF.

Notes on this clone: The read comes to an end 3 residues before the CDR3 does, leaving the germline J gene to fill in the end. This chain links TRBV15 with TRBJ2-7, with D perhaps matching TRBD1 (5 bases). The CDR3 is 14 residues long. Per the germline V gene, CDR1 is LNHNV and CDR2 is YYDKDF (reference sequence). The ends were cut back, 4 bases at V and 3 bases at J, with 13 bases in the middle. CDR3 DNA (partial): TGTGCCACCAGCATTGGACGGCAGGGCTACGAG. It specifies CATSIGRQGYE. The CDR3 in full is CATSIGRQGYEQYF. The variable domain in full, completed from reference TRBV15 and TRBJ2-7, reads DAMVIQNPRYQVTQFGKPVTLSCSQTLNHNVMYWYQQKSSQAPKLLFHYYDKDFNNEADTPDNFQSRRPNTSFCFLDIRSPGLGDTAMYLCATSIGRQGYEQYFGPGTRLTVT.

About this clone: The sequence runs out 3 residues before the end of the CDR3; the remainder is reconstructed from the germline J gene. The chain is built from TRBV5-6 and TRBJ2-1, with D uncertain. Trimming shortened V by 4 bases and J by 7 bases, and 12 bases separated the two germline ends. The germline V gene encodes CDR1 SGHDT and CDR2 YYEEEE. The CDR3 extends over 13 amino acids. CDR3 bases read: TGTGCCAGCAGCCTCCCAGGTTCGAATGAG. As protein: CASSLPGSNE. The full CDR3 protein is CASSLPGSNEQFF.

About this clone: The read falls 3 residues short of the CDR3 end, and the missing part is taken from the germline J gene. The V call is TRBV11-1, the J call TRBJ1-5; the D gene is possibly TRBD1 (6 bases). Trimming pared 4 bases from V and 8 bases from J, leaving 18 bases between. The CDR3 extends over 15 amino acids. Germline V lookup: CDR1 SGHAT, CDR2 FQDESV (reference sequence). CDR3 loop: CASSSRDTDKEPQHF. The sequenced CDR3 bases are TGTGCCAGCAGCTCCCGGGACACGGACAAGGAGCCC. Full variable domain (remainder filled in from reference TRBV11-1 and TRBJ1-5): EAEVAQSPRYKITEKSQAVAFWCDPISGHATLYWYRQILGQGPELLVQFQDESVVDDSQLPKDRFSAERLKGVDSTLKIQPAELGDSAMYLCASSSRDTDKEPQHFGDGTRLSIL.

With regard to this clone: The read falls 3 residues short of the CDR3 end, and the missing part is taken from the germline J gene. The gene calls are TRBV7-8 and TRBJ2-5; TRBD1 matches 8 bases. This CDR3 has 16 amino acids. J was trimmed by 4 bases and V by 3 bases; bases with no gene match: 10. The germline gives CDR1 SGHVS, CDR2 FQNEAQ. CDR3 DNA (partial): TGTGCCAGCAGCTTCCAGGGGGCGCGAAAGGGAGAGACC. Translation gives CASSFQGARKGET. From start to end, the CDR3 is CASSFQGARKGETQYF.

To note about this clone: Read data end 3 residues before the CDR3 end; the end is taken from the germline J gene. The V and J genes are TRBV20-1 and TRBJ2-7; possible D gene TRBD1, 7 bases. Germline V gives CDR1 DFQATT, CDR2 SNEGSKA (reference sequence). The length of the CDR3 is 13 residues. Trimming removed 3 bases at V and 5 bases at J, with 14 bases between. The part of the CDR3 DNA that was read is TGCAGTGCTAGGGGACAGCGGGCCCACGAG. This encodes CSARGQRAHE. The whole CDR3 region reads CSARGQRAHEQYF.

As concerns this clone: The CDR3 end falls 3 residues outside the read, so it is completed with the germline J gene. The chain has TRBV6-1 and TRBJ1-1; 9 nucleotides agree with TRBD1. This CDR3 has 15 residues. Germline CDR1 is MNHNS and CDR2 is SASEGT. With 4 bases clipped from V and 3 bases from J, the junction kept 6 bases outside the gene matches. The CDR3 DNA, read in part, is TGTGCCAGCAGTGCCTACAGGGGGCGCGACACTGAA. The encoded protein is CASSAYRGRDTE. The entire CDR3 sequence reads CASSAYRGRDTEAFF.

The chain's CDR3 is CASSLRAGVETQYF. The covered CDR3 bases are TGTGCCAGCAGCTTACGAGCCGGGGTGGAGACC. The rearrangement joins TRBV11-3 to TRBJ2-5; D possibly corresponds to TRBD2 (5 bases). The read ends 3 residues before the CDR3 terminus; that terminus is restored from the germline J gene. This CDR3 has 14 residues. The V and J ends lost 2 bases and 5 bases respectively, with 12 bases between them. Germline V gene data show CDR1 as SGHNT and CDR2 as YENEEA.

In the case of this clone: The CDR3 end lies 3 residues beyond the end of the read and is filled in from the germline J gene. This chain connects TRBV18 to TRBJ1-2; 9 nucleotides align to TRBD1. From germline, CDR1 is KGHSH and CDR2 LQKENI. This CDR3 has 15 amino acids. The sequenced part of the CDR3 DNA is TGTGCCAGCTCACGCCGGGACAGGGAAGCGGTAGGC. The encoded protein is CASSRRDREAVG. The entire CDR3 protein is CASSRRDREAVGYTF. Based on the CDR3 plus reference TRBV18 and TRBJ1-2, the full variable domain is NAGVMQNPRHLVRRRGQEARLRCSPMKGHSHVYWYRQLPEEGLKFMVYLQKENIIDESGMPKERFSAEFPKEGPSILRIQQVVRGDSAAYFCASSRRDREAVGYTFGSGTRLTVV.

Notes on this clone: The CDR3 end lies 3 residues beyond the end of the read and is filled in from the germline J gene. The chain carries TRBV28 and TRBJ1-2; TRBD1 matches 7 bases. This CDR3 spans 12 amino acids. J gave up 4 bases and V 5 bases, and 1 base lay outside the gene matches. Per germline, CDR1 MDHEN and CDR2 SYDVKM. CDR3 bases read: TGTGCCAGCAGTAGGGACAGCTATGGC. This translates into CASSRDSYG. The CDR3 as a whole reads CASSRDSYGYTF.

Incomplete CDR3 DNA: TGTGCCAGTTCGAGGACATCCTACAATGAG. It translates to CASSRTSYNE. The full CDR3 protein reads CASSRTSYNEQFF. The chain joins TRBV11-3 to TRBJ2-1; tentative D call: TRBD1 (5 bases). The read comes to an end 3 residues before the CDR3 does, leaving the germline J gene to fill in the end. This CDR3 region has 13 residues. V was cut by 9 bases and J by 1 base, with 10 bases left in between. Germline CDR1 reads SGHNT; CDR2 reads YENEEA.

About this clone itself: The read finishes 3 residues shy of the CDR3 end, and the germline J gene is used to complete it. The rearrangement uses TRBV13 and TRBJ1-4, with TRBD1 matching over 9 bases. Germline V CDR1 and CDR2: PRHDT, FYEKMQ (reference sequence). The CDR3 is 19 residues long. Trimming removed 5 bases from V and 0 bases from J; junction bases left unmatched: 13. Partial CDR3 DNA: TGTGCCAGCAGCCCGGGACAGGGCGCCGATCATGCAACTAATGAAAAA. As protein: CASSPGQGADHATNEK. The full CDR3 sequence reads CASSPGQGADHATNEKLFF.

Of note for this clone: The read comes to an end 3 residues before the CDR3 does, leaving the germline J gene to fill in the end. This chain uses TRBV19 with TRBJ1-2, with TRBD1 matching over 7 bases. The CDR3 covers 15 residues. CDR1 LNHDA and CDR2 SQIVND come from the germline V gene (reference sequence). J was trimmed by 0 bases and V by 7 bases; bases with no gene match: 8. The CDR3 is CASISTGRANYGYTF. CDR3 DNA, as far as it was read: TGTGCCAGTATCTCGACAGGGCGAGCTAACTATGGC.

The CDR3 sequence is CASSEGRVQPQHF. Incomplete CDR3 DNA: TGTGCCAGCAGTGAAGGCAGGGTCCAGCCC. V usage is TRBV6-1 and J usage is TRBJ1-5, with a weak D call TRBD1 (5 bases). The read ends 3 residues shy of where the CDR3 ends; the end is completed using the germline J gene. Germline values: CDR1 MNHNS, CDR2 SASEGT. The CDR3 is 13 residues long. V was pared by 1 base and J by 7 bases, with 8 bases between.

The sequenced CDR3 bases are TGCGCCAGCAGTAGCGGGTTGGGCACAGATACG. Amino acid sequence: CASSSGLGTDT. The CDR3 in full is CASSSGLGTDTQYF. The chain combines TRBV5-1 with TRBJ2-3, with 7 bases that match TRBD2. The DNA ends 3 residues before the CDR3 does, and the rest of the CDR3 is filled in from the germline J gene. The CDR3 has 14 amino acids. V lost 5 bases, J lost 1 base, and 4 bases stayed unmatched. Per the germline V gene, CDR1 is SGHRS and CDR2 is YFSETQ.

A remark on this clone: From the germline J gene comes the end of the CDR3, since the read stops 3 residues before it. The gene calls are TRBV7-8 and TRBJ1-6; D remains unclear. V shed 5 bases and J shed 0 bases, with 8 bases lying between them. Germline V CDR1 and CDR2: SGHVS, FQNEAQ. The CDR3 loop spans 15 amino acids. Partial CDR3 DNA: TGTGCCAGCAGCCCCAGGAGCTCCTATAATTCACCC. As protein: CASSPRSSYNSP. The full-length CDR3 reads as CASSPRSSYNSPLHF.

A note on this clone: The observed sequence ends 3 residues before the CDR3 terminus, with the missing tail filled in from the germline J gene. The J gene is TRBJ1-5, the V gene TRBV30; D is unresolved. Germline V lookup: CDR1 GTSNPN, CDR2 SVGIG (reference sequence). The V and J ends lost 8 bases and 3 bases respectively, with 17 bases between them. This CDR3 contains 14 residues. The CDR3 is CALGSGVVNQPQHF. The sequenced part of the CDR3 DNA is TGTGCCCTCGGGAGCGGGGTGGTCAATCAGCCC.

Remarks on this clone: The missing CDR3 end, 3 residues past where the read stops, is filled in from the germline J gene. The gene calls are TRBV19 and TRBJ1-1; perhaps TRBD1 as D (5 bases). Germline CDR1 and CDR2: LNHDA and SQIVND (reference sequence). This CDR3 has 13 amino acids. The CDR3 DNA, read in part, is TGTGCCAGTGGGACTAGCGGAGCAGAGACC. Translated: CASGTSGAET. The whole CDR3 is CASGTSGAETAFF.

On this clone itself: Coverage ceases 3 residues before the CDR3 finishes, and the germline J gene fills in the end. This sequence joins TRBV5-5 and TRBJ2-3; TRBD2 matches at 11 bases. The CDR3 runs to 15 residues. The V gene end was trimmed by 2 bases and the J gene end by 4 bases; junction bases not matched to a gene: 3. Looked up from germline, CDR1 is SGHKS and CDR2 is YYEKEE (reference sequence). The CDR3 bases that were read are TGTGCCAGCAGCTTTCTAGCGGGAGGTTCAGATACG. This encodes CASSFLAGGSDT. The CDR3, in full, reads CASSFLAGGSDTQYF.

As to this clone: The CDR3 end is not reached by the read, which stops 3 residues before it; the germline J gene fills it in. The V call is TRBV4-2, the J call TRBJ1-3; 9 bases are shared with TRBD1. Germline CDR1 is LGHNA and CDR2 is YNFKEQ. V dropped 0 bases and J dropped 0; count of bases not matched to a gene: 15. The CDR3 loop spans 21 amino acids. CDR3 in amino acids: CASSQESAGQGRLSSGNTIYF. The sequenced CDR3 bases are TGTGCCAGCAGCCAAGAATCCGCGGGACAGGGAAGGTTAAGCTCTGGAAACACC.

As concerns this clone: The CDR3 goes on 3 residues after the read ends, and that part is filled in from the germline J gene. V is TRBV2 and J is TRBJ2-7; D is uncertain. CDR3 length: 14 residues. CDR1 is SNHLY and CDR2 is FYNNEI in the germline V gene. The V and J ends lost 3 bases and 3 bases respectively, with 12 bases between them. The CDR3 sequence is CASSDTQTGYEQYF. CDR3 bases read: TGTGCCAGCAGTGATACCCAGACTGGCTACGAG.

Remarks on this clone: The sequence runs out 3 residues before the end of the CDR3; the remainder is reconstructed from the germline J gene. This chain uses TRBV2 with TRBJ2-7; 13 bases match TRBD2. V shed 7 bases, J shed 3 bases, and the junction held 6 bases outside the gene matches. The germline CDR1 and CDR2 sequences are SNHLY and FYNNEI. The CDR3 covers 15 residues. Incomplete CDR3 DNA: TGTGCCAGCATTCCTGGGACTAGCGGGAACTACGAG. This translates into CASIPGTSGNYE. The whole CDR3 region reads CASIPGTSGNYEQYF. The whole variable domain, remainder taken from reference TRBV2 and TRBJ2-7, is EPEVTQTPSHQVTQMGQEVILRCVPISNHLYFYWYRQILGQKVEFLVSFYNNEISEKSEIFDDQFSVERPDGSNFTLKIRSTKLEDSAMYFCASIPGTSGNYEQYFGPGTRLTVT.